A selection of T cell receptor beta chains follows, all from one sample in a study of identical twins. TCRdb reanalysed the 5' RACE reads using MiXCR and keeps one entry per CDR3 protein. The sample holds a few hundred thousand distinct CDR3 sequences, under 12% seen once. Sequences were obtained from memory T cells sorted from blood. These receptors came from a man aged 50-60 years in good health. Each CDR3 is given with its conserved first and last residue. Fields, in order: J gene, V gene, clone size, D gene, CDR3 protein, CDR3 DNA. D genes are given only for firm matches. Clone size is not always given. Where it is, it says once, few, many or a class for expanded clones.

>TRBJ2-3|TRBV27|many|NA
CASSSLSPALDTQYF
TGTGCCAGCAGTTCCCTGAGCCCGGCGCTAGATACGCAGTATTTT
>TRBJ2-3|TRBV7-2|many|NA
CASSLGVAVDTQYF
TGTGCCAGCAGCTTAGGAGTAGCTGTGGATACGCAGTATTTT
>TRBJ2-7|TRBV20-1|few|NA
CSANSPRDTRYEQYF
TGCAGTGCTAACTCTCCCCGGGACACCCGCTACGAGCAGTACTTC
>TRBJ2-7|TRBV20-1|many|TRBD2
CSAESGGAYEQYF
TGCAGTGCTGAAAGCGGGGGGGCATACGAGCAGTACTTC
>TRBJ1-6|TRBV10-3|NA|NA
CAIRAEGPYNSPLHF
TGTGCCATCAGGGCGGAGGGACCCTATAATTCACCCCTCCACTTT
>TRBJ1-1|TRBV20-1|few|TRBD1
CSALTGVGTEAFF
TGCAGTGCTCTTACAGGGGTGGGCACTGAAGCTTTCTTT
>TRBJ1-1|TRBV11-2|NA|NA
CASSLDPDPGNTEAFF
TGTGCCAGCAGCTTAGATCCCGATCCCGGGAACACTGAAGCTTTCTTT
>TRBJ1-3|TRBV12-3/TRBV12-4|many|NA
CARDQGSSGNTIYF
TGTGCCAGGGACCAAGGGTCCTCTGGAAACACCATATATTTT
>TRBJ2-1|TRBV20-1|many|TRBD2
CSAPAREVAGGNYNEQFF
TGCAGTGCCCCCGCCCGGGAGGTGGCGGGAGGGAACTACAATGAGCAGTTCTTC
>TRBJ2-7|TRBV5-6|many|NA
CASSLIEQGRYEQYF
TGTGCCAGCAGCTTGATCGAACAGGGAAGGTACGAGCAGTACTTC
>TRBJ2-2|TRBV18|NA|TRBD1
CASSATTGGKVSTGELFF
TGTGCCAGCTCAGCGACGACAGGGGGCAAAGTGAGCACCGGGGAGCTGTTTTTT
>TRBJ2-3|TRBV5-1|many|NA
CASSLQGSGDTQYF
TGCGCCAGCAGCTTACAGGGTTCTGGAGATACGCAGTATTTT
>TRBJ1-6|TRBV28|NA|TRBD1
CASKPDRAYNSPLHF
TGTGCCAGCAAACCTGACAGGGCCTATAATTCACCCCTCCACTTT
>TRBJ1-5|TRBV6-2/TRBV6-3|NA|TRBD1
CASSPTGVGNQPQHF
TGTGCCAGCAGCCCGACAGGGGTGGGCAATCAGCCCCAGCATTTT
>TRBJ2-1|TRBV5-1|NA|NA
CASRTVLSEQFF
TGCGCCAGCCGGACAGTTCTTAGTGAGCAGTTCTTC
>TRBJ1-5|TRBV6-1|few|NA
CASSPGGTTNLFRPQHF
TGTGCCAGCAGCCCCGGCGGGACTACCAACCTTTTTCGGCCCCAGCATTTT
>TRBJ2-1|TRBV4-3|NA|NA
CASSQDLFGSYNEQFF
TGCGCCAGCAGCCAAGATCTGTTTGGCTCATACAATGAGCAGTTCTTC
>TRBJ1-1|TRBV20-1|many|TRBD1
CSARGGRTGRYGHTEAFF
TGCAGTGCTAGAGGGGGGAGGACAGGGCGATACGGCCACACTGAAGCTTTCTTT
>TRBJ2-5|TRBV20-1|once|TRBD2
CSAGPAGVRGETQYF
TGCAGTGCGGGACCAGCGGGAGTAAGGGGAGAGACCCAGTACTTC
>TRBJ2-3|TRBV7-2|many|NA
CASSPPDSIRGDTQYF
TGTGCCAGCAGCCCCCCGGACTCAATCCGGGGAGATACGCAGTATTTT
>TRBJ2-7|TRBV28|many|TRBD1
CASSPPGTGVHEQYF
TGTGCCAGCAGCCCCCCCGGGACAGGGGTCCACGAGCAGTACTTC
>TRBJ1-2|TRBV9|many|NA
CASSPGGGAGYGYTF
TGTGCCAGCAGCCCCGGAGGGGGGGCTGGCTATGGCTACACCTTC
>TRBJ1-2|TRBV6-6|NA|NA
CASSYSDNYGYTF
TGTGCCAGCAGTTACTCAGATAACTATGGCTACACCTTC
>TRBJ2-1|TRBV4-1|many|TRBD2
CASSQDRYLGGGSKPSYNEQFF
TGCGCCAGCAGCCAAGATCGGTATCTGGGCGGGGGGTCGAAACCCTCCTACAATGAGCAGTTCTTC
>TRBJ2-3|TRBV15|NA|NA
CATSRDPGSDTQYF
TGTGCCACCAGCAGAGATCCAGGTTCAGATACGCAGTATTTT
>TRBJ1-1|TRBV5-1|many|NA
CASREQGYTEAFF
TGCGCCAGCAGGGAACAGGGTTACACTGAAGCTTTCTTT
>TRBJ2-7|TRBV12-5|NA|NA
CASGSKLRWGQYF
TGTGCTAGTGGTTCGAAATTGCGTTGGGGGCAGTACTTC
>TRBJ2-7|TRBV10-2|many|TRBD2
CASSVRLAEVSYEQYF
TGCGCCAGCAGTGTTCGACTAGCGGAGGTCTCCTACGAGCAGTACTTC
>TRBJ1-6|TRBV15|NA|TRBD1
CATSSWTGNSPLHF
TGTGCCACCAGCAGTTGGACAGGGAACTCACCCCTCCACTTT
>TRBJ2-3|TRBV7-2|NA|NA
CASGSGGDTQYF
TGTGCCAGCGGAAGCGGCGGAGATACGCAGTATTTT
>TRBJ2-5|TRBV19|few|NA
CASSGTLGTQYF
TGTGCCAGTAGTGGGACCCTGGGGACCCAGTACTTC
>TRBJ2-1|TRBV15|many|NA
CATSRDPGRGLNEQFF
TGTGCCACCAGCAGAGATCCGGGCAGGGGTTTGAATGAGCAGTTCTTC
>TRBJ1-2|TRBV3-1|many|NA
CASSQGLRHLYGYTF
TGTGCCAGCAGCCAAGGTCTGAGGCACCTCTATGGCTACACCTTC
>TRBJ2-7|TRBV5-4|many|NA
CASSDNPYEQYF
TGTGCCAGCAGCGATAACCCCTACGAGCAGTACTTC
>TRBJ1-1|TRBV29-1|many|NA
CSVGSVGRMNTEAFF
TGCAGCGTTGGCTCGGTCGGGCGGATGAACACTGAAGCTTTCTTT
>TRBJ2-1|TRBV18|many|NA
CASSPRGDEQFF
TGTGCCAGCTCACCAAGGGGGGATGAGCAGTTCTTC
>TRBJ1-6|TRBV12-3/TRBV12-4|few|TRBD1
CASSWTGGRSPLHF
TGTGCCAGCAGCTGGACAGGGGGACGATCACCCCTCCACTTT
>TRBJ1-1|TRBV12-3/TRBV12-4|NA|NA
CASSLYSPEAFF
TGTGCCAGCAGTTTATATTCCCCTGAAGCTTTCTTT
>TRBJ2-5|TRBV18|few|NA
CASSPSGTIQETQYF
TGTGCCAGCTCGCCATCCGGGACAATCCAAGAGACCCAGTACTTC
>TRBJ1-2|TRBV5-4|few|NA
CASSLARDGGGYTF
TGTGCCAGCAGCTTGGCCAGGGACGGTGGCGGCTACACCTTC
>TRBJ2-5|TRBV5-1|NA|NA
CASSLDVRLETQYF
TGCGCCAGCAGCTTGGATGTTCGCCTAGAGACCCAGTACTTC
>TRBJ2-3|TRBV4-2|many|NA
CASSQDSTGYLDTDTQYF
TGTGCCAGCAGCCAAGATTCCACAGGTTATCTCGACACAGATACGCAGTATTTT
>TRBJ2-2|TRBV7-8|few|NA
CASSITGEDTGELFF
TGTGCCAGCAGCATCACTGGGGAGGACACCGGGGAGCTGTTTTTT
>TRBJ2-7|TRBV5-6|many|TRBD1
CASSLWDRVSYEQYF
TGTGCCAGCAGCCTCTGGGACAGGGTCTCCTACGAGCAGTACTTC
>TRBJ2-3|TRBV5-6|many|NA
CASSPLWADTDTQYF
TGTGCCAGCAGCCCACTTTGGGCGGATACAGATACGCAGTATTTT
>TRBJ1-4|TRBV4-2|NA|NA
CASSQDYDLGEKLFF
TGTGCCAGCAGCCAAGATTACGACCTCGGGGAAAAACTGTTTTTT
>TRBJ2-3|TRBV29-1|many|TRBD1
CSVQDRVTSTDTQYF
TGCAGCGTCCAAGACAGGGTGACTAGCACAGATACGCAGTATTTT
>TRBJ2-1|TRBV20-1|NA|TRBD2
CSARALTSGSNNEQFF
TGCAGTGCTAGAGCCCTCACTAGCGGGTCCAACAATGAGCAGTTCTTC
>TRBJ1-6|TRBV29-1|many|NA
CSAGEGSPLHF
TGCAGCGCTGGGGAGGGGTCACCCCTCCACTTT
>TRBJ2-3|TRBV20-1|many|TRBD2
CSASRTSGRGGTDTQYF
TGCAGTGCTTCCCGGACTAGCGGGAGGGGGGGCACAGATACGCAGTATTTT